This entry concerns a single T cell receptor (beta chain). Its specificity is unknown. Prior to sequencing, the ViraFEST assay stimulated PBMC with viral peptide pools, which expanded the antigen-specific CD4+ T cells. Following an approximately 9-day culture, CD4+ T cells were purified. Nucleocapsid antibody tests were negative, and the vaccine recipients had no prior SARS-CoV-2 infection. Researchers reported culturing 1.5 million to 2 million PBMC in each well, adding 8 to 10 IU/ml IL-2 and roughly 11 ug/ml peptides. IL-2 medium took the place of half the medium on both days 3 and 7. Assay used: immunoSEQ multiplex PCR; TCRdb lists only in-frame clones, some missing. The table shows some 68,000 clones, with roughly 70% occurring only once. The data are from a study of vaccination effects on CD4 cells after COVID-19. Notes on the study in general: By a late point after vaccination, infection- and vaccine-induced clones had shrunk markedly through clonal contraction.

Germline trimming cut 4 bases from V and 2 bases from J; bases unmatched to any gene: 5. Germline V gene sequence: CDR1 SQVTM, CDR2 ANQGSEA. This CDR3 spans 14 amino acids. Sequenced here: CD4+ T cells from PBMCs cultured with HCoV-OC43 spike peptides, sampled before COVID-19 vaccination. Stated subset: HCoV-OC43 spike overlapping peptide pool stimulation. The chain uses TRBV29-1 and TRBJ1-3, with 7 bases fitting TRBD1. This receptor was taken from a human donor who received a COVID-19 vaccine. In nucleotides, the CDR3 is TGCAGCGTTGTTGGACAGGAGCCTGGAAACACCATATATTTT. As protein: CSVVGQEPGNTIYF.